This T cell receptor (beta chain) was documented in a study of siplizumab effects on memory and regulatory T cells. V lost 2 bases, J lost 4 bases, and 16 bases lay in between. CDR3 size: 15 residues. Per germline, CDR1 SGHDT and CDR2 YYEEEE. TCRdb's copy holds only in-frame clones and misses some; the assay was immunoSEQ multiplex PCR. The table records roughly 56,000 clones, approximately 97% of them present only once. The count of this clone is one. Sequenced: naive CD8+ T cells sorted from blood. This TCR was sampled from a human donor in good health. The chain recombines TRBV5-6 with TRBJ2-7; no reliable D call. CDR3 DNA: TGTGCCAGCAGCTTAGGAGATCTTCTTGAGTACGAGCAGTACTTC. Amino acids: CASSLGDLLEYEQYF.